This T cell receptor (beta chain) was identified in a study of T cells in Graves' hyperthyroidism and ophthalmopathy. Study as a whole: Peripheral blood draws took place at initial diagnosis, ahead of any treatment.

This clonotype was observed at least ten times. Its antigen remains unknown. TCR beta CDR3 sequences were amplified from RNA transcripts. The HTBI primer set served for first-round RT-PCR of the TCR CDR3. TCRdb processed the multiplex PCR reads anew with MiXCR; each CDR3 protein has one entry. Among around 600,000 distinct CDR3 sequences listed, roughly 14% were seen once. Germline V gene sequence: CDR1 GTSNPN, CDR2 SVGIG (reference sequence). The CDR3 consists of 15 residues. V lost 0 bases and J lost 2, with 8 bases in between. Study-level points and caveats: Prediction of ophthalmopathy progression came a median around 6 months pre-onset.

Exclusion of a patient resulted from uncontrolled infection, other autoimmune disease, pregnancy or lactation. The receptor was isolated from a woman aged 50 to 60 with Graves' ophthalmopathy. Sequenced: blood. The rearrangement joins TRBV30 to TRBJ2-6, with D tentatively TRBD1 or TRBD2 (5 bases each). CDR3 residues: CAWSVRGAGANVLTF. The CDR3 DNA reads as TGTGCCTGGAGTGTTAGGGGAGCTGGGGCCAACGTCCTGACTTTC. The full variable domain, rest sourced from reference TRBV30 and TRBJ2-6, is SQTIHQWPATLVQPVGSPLSLECTVEGTSNPNLYWYRQAAGRGLQLLFYSVGIGQISSEVPQNLSASRPQDRQFILSSKKLLLSDSGFYLCAWSVRGAGANVLTFGAGSRLTVL.